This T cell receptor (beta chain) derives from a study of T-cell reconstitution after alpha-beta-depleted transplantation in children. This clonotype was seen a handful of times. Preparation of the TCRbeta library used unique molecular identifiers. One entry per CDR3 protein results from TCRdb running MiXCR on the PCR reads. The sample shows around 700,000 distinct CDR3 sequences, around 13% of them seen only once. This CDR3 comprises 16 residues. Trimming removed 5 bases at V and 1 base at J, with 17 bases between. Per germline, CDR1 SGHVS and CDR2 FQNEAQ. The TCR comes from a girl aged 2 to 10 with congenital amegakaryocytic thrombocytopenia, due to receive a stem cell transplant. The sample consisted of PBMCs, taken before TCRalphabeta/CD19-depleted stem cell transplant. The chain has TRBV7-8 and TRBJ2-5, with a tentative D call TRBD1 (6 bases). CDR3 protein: CASSPRQGSGQETQYF. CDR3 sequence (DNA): TGTGCCAGCAGCCCGAGGCAGGGGTCGGGCCAAGAGACCCAGTACTTC.